The 16 T cell receptor beta chains below were found in one sample sequenced in a study of post-analysis software for immune sequencing data. Study-wide findings and caveats: Patients used several TRBV segments, including TRBV5-6, TRBV5-1 and TRBV20-1, more often than controls.

Researchers reported that TCR beta cDNA libraries carried unique molecular identifiers. MiXCR was run by TCRdb on the PCR reads, yielding one entry per CDR3 protein. The data show 450,000 to 700,000 distinct CDR3 sequences, around 40% seen once. Their target antigens are unknown. Sequenced sample: blood. The receptors derive from a girl aged 10 to 17 with multiple sclerosis.

The chain couples TRBV7-9 to TRBJ2-7; the D gene is possibly TRBD2 (6 bases). V was clipped by 7 bases and J by 2 bases, with 15 bases between them. The CDR3 runs to 14 residues. Per the germline V gene, CDR1 is SEHNR and CDR2 is FQNEAQ (reference sequence). The CDR3 DNA is TGTGCCAGCACCCGGGGGACCCTGACCTACGAGCAGTACTTC. Its translation is CASTRGTLTYEQYF.

The V and J genes are TRBV6-1 and TRBJ1-2, with 7 nucleotides matching TRBD1. CDR1 is MNHNS, CDR2 SASEGT, per germline. Germline trimming cut 4 bases from V and 4 bases from J; bases unmatched to any gene: 9. The CDR3 is 15 amino acids. The CDR3 DNA reads TGTGCCAGCAGTGCAGACAGGGTGGGCCGCTATGGCTACACCTTC. This encodes CASSADRVGRYGYTF.

The chain is built from TRBV5-1 and TRBJ2-1; TRBD2 might be the D (6 bases). Germline CDR1 and CDR2: SGHRS and YFSETQ. Trimming left V 4 bases short and J 4 bases short, with 12 bases between. The CDR3 length is 14 residues. CDR3 DNA: TGCGCCAGCAGCCAGCCGGGACTTTACAATGAGCAGTTCTTC. Translating gives CASSQPGLYNEQFF.

The chain has TRBV7-2 and TRBJ2-1; no definite D call. The length of the CDR3 is 16 residues. Germline lookup yields CDR1 SGHTA and CDR2 FQGNSA. Trimming took 0 bases from V and 4 from J, leaving 13 bases between them. The chain's CDR3 is CASSLAGSLGYNEQFF. The CDR3 bases are TGTGCCAGCAGCTTAGCCGGTAGTTTGGGGTACAATGAGCAGTTCTTC.

The genes are TRBV5-1 and TRBJ2-1, with TRBD1 matching over 11 bases. Germline V gene lookup returns CDR1 SGHRS and CDR2 YFSETQ. J was trimmed by 8 bases and V by 0 bases; bases with no gene match: 7. This CDR3 has 16 amino acids. This chain's CDR3 is CASSLDRTGGLDEQFF. The CDR3 DNA follows: TGCGCCAGCAGCTTGGATCGGACAGGGGGCTTGGATGAGCAGTTCTTC.

The count of this clonotype is one. This sequence joins TRBV20-1 and TRBJ1-1; 9 bases are shared with TRBD1. V lost 1 base to trimming and J lost 4 bases; unmatched junction nucleotides: 10. Germline CDR1 is DFQATT and CDR2 is SNEGSKA (reference sequence). This CDR3 is 16 amino acids long. Here the CDR3 reads CSARASTGGRGTEAFF. CDR3 in DNA: TGCAGTGCTAGAGCCTCCACAGGGGGCCGGGGCACTGAAGCTTTCTTT.

The rearrangement links TRBV10-3 to TRBJ2-2; 14 bases line up with TRBD2. Looked up from germline, CDR1 is ENHRY and CDR2 is SYGVKD. The CDR3 is 18 residues long. V lost 6 bases and J lost 0; bases outside the gene matches: 6. In nucleotides, the CDR3 is TGTGCCATCAGGCTTGGGACTAGCGGGGGCGCGAACACCGGGGAGCTGTTTTTT. Protein product: CAIRLGTSGGANTGELFF.

This clonotype was observed a few times. The chain carries TRBV6-1 and TRBJ2-7, with TRBD2 matching over 14 bases. V dropped 4 bases and J dropped 5; count of bases not matched to a gene: 7. CDR3 size: 16 residues. The germline CDR1 and CDR2 sequences are MNHNS and SASEGT. DNA of the CDR3: TGTGCCAGCAGTGGGTTGACTAGCGGGAGGGCCCACGAGCAGTACTTC. Residues: CASSGLTSGRAHEQYF.

This sequence joins TRBV12-3 or TRBV12-4 and TRBJ2-3, with D perhaps TRBD1 or TRBD2 (6 bases each). The CDR3 has 15 residues. V was cut by 2 bases and J by 2 bases, with 11 bases left in between. Written as DNA, the CDR3 is TGTGCCAGCAGTTTATCCGGGGGCCCCACAGATACGCAGTATTTT. Encoded protein: CASSLSGGPTDTQYF.

This clonotype was counted between two and nine times. The genes are TRBV5-5 and TRBJ1-2, with D possibly TRBD1 on 5 matching bases. The germline gives CDR1 SGHKS, CDR2 YYEKEE (reference sequence). Deletions cut 5 bases from V and 0 bases from J, with 23 bases between. This CDR3 region has 18 residues. CDR3 in DNA: TGTGCCAGCAGTCTGAGGCCTCAGGGATTTTCCTCTAACTATGGCTACACCTTC. Protein sequence: CASSLRPQGFSSNYGYTF. Full variable domain (rest looked up from reference TRBV5-5 and TRBJ1-2): DAGVTQSPTHLIKTRGQQVTLRCSPISGHKSVSWYQQVLGQGPQFIFQYYEKEERGRGNFPDRFSARQFPNYSSELNVNALLLGDSALYLCASSLRPQGFSSNYGYTFGSGTRLTVV.

The chain employs TRBV12-3 or TRBV12-4 and TRBJ2-5, with 9 bases fitting TRBD2. The V segment lost 2 bases and the J segment 4 bases; nucleotides outside the gene matches: 5. This CDR3 is 15 amino acids long. CDR3 sequence reads: CASSLQAGGRETQYF. As DNA, the CDR3 is TGTGCCAGCAGTTTACAAGCGGGGGGTCGAGAGACCCAGTACTTC.

This clonotype appeared a few times. This chain joins TRBV20-1 and TRBJ2-1, with no clear D. The CDR3 is 16 amino acids. Germline V gene data show CDR1 as DFQATT and CDR2 as SNEGSKA (reference sequence). V was pared by 0 bases and J by 0 bases, with 12 bases between. In DNA form, the CDR3 reads TGCAGTGCTAGAGATCTAGAGGCTACCTCCTACAATGAGCAGTTCTTC. Encoded protein: CSARDLEATSYNEQFF.

In this sample, this clonotype turned up a few times. Germline is not matched at one junction end, which may reflect a read error. This chain uses TRBV7-9 with TRBJ1-1, with no clear D. Germline V gene sequence: CDR1 SEHNR, CDR2 FQNEAQ (reference sequence). The CDR3 length is 18 residues. The CDR3 here is CASSLGGPVTAMNTEAFF. In DNA, the CDR3 is TGTGCCAGTAGCTTAGGCGGGCCGGTGACCGCCATGAACACTGAAGCTTTCTTT. The variable domain in full, with the rest retrieved from reference TRBV7-9 and TRBJ1-1, is DTGVSQNPRHKITKRGQNVTFRCDPISEHNRLYWYRQTLGQGPEFLTYFQNEAQLEKSRLLSDRFSAERPKGSFSTLEIQRTEQGDSAMYLCASSLGGPVTAMNTEAFFGQGTRLTVV.

The J gene is TRBJ1-2, the V gene TRBV12-3 or TRBV12-4; D gene uncertain. The germline V and J ends were trimmed by 4 bases and 0 bases, with 6 bases remaining between them. This CDR3 comprises 13 residues. The CDR3 DNA sequence: TGTGCCAGCAGTTCCCCGACTAACTATGGCTACACCTTC. This gives the protein CASSSPTNYGYTF.

Points on this clonotype: This may be a read error: a much more frequent sequence differs by one nucleotide. V usage is TRBV12-3 or TRBV12-4 and J usage is TRBJ1-5; D is undetermined. The CDR3 has 13 amino acids. Here the CDR3 DNA reads TGTGCCAGCAGTTTGGAGAGCCATCAGTCCCAGCATTTT. Its translation: CASSLESHQSQHF.

The chain combines TRBV6-5 with TRBJ2-4; 11 positions match TRBD2. The CDR3 is 19 residues long. The J segment lost 3 bases and the V segment lost 4 bases, leaving 14 bases of the junction unmatched. From germline, CDR1 is MNHEY and CDR2 SVGAGI. The CDR3 DNA follows: TGTGCCAGCAGTTTATCCGGGACTAGCGGACTGCTAGGCAAAAACATTCAGTACTTC. Protein: CASSLSGTSGLLGKNIQYF.